Shown below are 30 T cell receptor beta chains from a single sample sequenced in a study of control samples from healthy donors and cancer patients. Libraries were prepared by immunoSEQ multiplex PCR; TCRdb keeps only in-frame clonotypes and omits some of them. The repertoire holds 130,000 or so clones, with nearly 90% as singletons. Input material: blood. Receptors were obtained from a man in his fifties in good health.

The rearrangement links TRBV5-1 to TRBJ2-5; D may match TRBD1 or TRBD2 (5 bases each). The CDR3 spans 14 residues. Trimming took 4 bases from V and 5 from J, leaving 15 bases between them. Germline CDR1 SGHRS, CDR2 YFSETQ. CDR3 nucleotides: TGCGCCAGCAGCGGAGGACACCTCGGGGAGACCCAGTACTTC. Its protein product is CASSGGHLGETQYF.

The V and J genes are TRBV7-8 and TRBJ2-3, with D uncertain. Germline V gives CDR1 SGHVS, CDR2 FQNEAQ. This CDR3 has 12 amino acids. Trimming took off 5 bases at V and 0 bases at J, with 3 bases between the two ends. The CDR3, as DNA: TGTGCCAGCAGCACCAGCACAGATACGCAGTATTTT. Translated: CASSTSTDTQYF.

The rearrangement links TRBV5-6 to TRBJ1-2, with 7 bases matching TRBD1. CDR1 and CDR2 from the germline V gene are SGHDT and YYEEEE. This CDR3 comprises 15 residues. V lost 0 bases, J lost 5 bases, and 7 bases stayed unmatched. DNA of the CDR3: TGTGCCAGCAGCTTGGGAGGGGGCGAGGGGTATGGCTACACCTTC. Protein sequence: CASSLGGGEGYGYTF.

A few counts support this clone. The chain joins TRBV6-1 to TRBJ2-5; D unresolved. The CDR3 contains 14 residues. With 0 bases removed from V and 5 bases from J, the gap between germline ends came to 10 bases. Germline CDR1 and CDR2: MNHNS and SASEGT. This chain's CDR3 is CASSEAWAGETQYF. CDR3 bases: TGTGCCAGCAGTGAAGCCTGGGCCGGGGAGACCCAGTACTTC.

This chain connects TRBV14 to TRBJ1-6; D remains ambiguous. Trimming took off 4 bases at V and 8 bases at J, with 9 bases between the two ends. The germline V gene has CDR1 SGHDN and CDR2 FVKESK. This CDR3 is 13 amino acids long. CDR3 nucleotide sequence: TGTGCCAGCAGCCTCCGGACGGATTCACCCCTCCACTTT. Protein product: CASSLRTDSPLHF. The whole variable domain, filled in from reference TRBV14 and TRBJ1-6, reads EAGVTQFPSHSVIEKGQTVTLRCDPISGHDNLYWYRRVMGKEIKFLLHFVKESKQDESGMPNNRFLAERTGGTYSTLKVQPAELEDSGVYFCASSLRTDSPLHFGNGTRLTVT.

Comments on this clone: An end of the junction does not agree with germline; a read error may underlie this. V gene TRBV14 combines with J gene TRBJ2-1; 14 bases are shared with TRBD2. The CDR3 has 15 amino acids. The germline CDR1 and CDR2 sequences are SGHDN and FVKESK. The CDR3 loop is CASSQTGGTSGGHVF. The CDR3 DNA reads TGTGCCAGCAGCCAAACAGGGGGGACTAGCGGGGGCCATGTCTTC.

The CDR3 region is CASSLQSTDTQYF. CDR3 sequence (DNA): TGTGCCAGCAGTTTGCAAAGCACAGATACGCAGTATTTT. The gene calls are TRBV7-3 and TRBJ2-3; D gene ambiguous. Germline-derived CDR1 and CDR2 are SGHTA and FQGTGA. V lost 6 bases, J lost 0 bases, and 7 bases lay in between. This CDR3 spans 13 amino acids.

The rearrangement joins TRBV5-1 to TRBJ1-1; D gene ambiguous. The CDR3 has 15 amino acids. V was trimmed by 3 bases and J by 0 bases, leaving 12 bases between them. The germline V gene encodes CDR1 SGHRS and CDR2 YFSETQ. The CDR3 bases are TGCGCCAGCAGCTGGTCAGGTCAGATGAACACTGAAGCTTTCTTT. Amino acids: CASSWSGQMNTEAFF.

The genes are TRBV6-5 and TRBJ2-1; 12 positions agree with TRBD1. J lost 6 bases, V lost 0 bases, and 3 bases had no gene match. Germline V gene data show CDR1 as MNHEY and CDR2 as SVGAGI. CDR3 length: 16 residues. DNA for the CDR3: TGTGCCAGCAGTTACTCCGGGACAGGGGGCATCAATGAGCAGTTCTTC. Amino acid sequence: CASSYSGTGGINEQFF.

The V and J genes are TRBV5-5 and TRBJ2-5, with D possibly called TRBD1 or TRBD2 (6 bases each). Germline-derived CDR1 and CDR2 are SGHKS and YYEKEE (reference sequence). The CDR3 length is 18 residues. Trimming removed 0 bases from V and 1 base from J, with 19 bases in between. The CDR3 here is CASSLAALGGGTQETQYF. The CDR3 DNA reads TGTGCCAGCAGCTTGGCCGCCTTAGGAGGGGGGACCCAAGAGACCCAGTACTTC.

The chain combines TRBV11-3 with TRBJ2-1; 9 positions match TRBD2. V was clipped by 3 bases and J by 2 bases; unmatched bases: 5. The CDR3 is made up of 16 amino acids. Germline V CDR1 and CDR2: SGHNT, YENEEA. The CDR3: CASSFRASGAYNEQFF. CDR3 in DNA: TGTGCCAGCAGCTTCCGGGCTAGCGGGGCCTACAATGAGCAGTTCTTC.

CDR3 loop: CAIRTGGSSYEQYF. CDR3 coding DNA: TGTGCCATCAGGACAGGGGGCAGCTCCTACGAGCAGTACTTC. The V and J genes are TRBV10-3 and TRBJ2-7; TRBD1 aligns across 10 bases. The V segment lost 6 bases and the J segment 0 bases; nucleotides outside the gene matches: 2. Germline values: CDR1 ENHRY, CDR2 SYGVKD. CDR3 length: 14 residues.

The chain has TRBV18 and TRBJ2-5; D unresolved. The germline gives CDR1 KGHSH, CDR2 LQKENI. The CDR3 is 12 residues long. The V end lost 2 bases, the J end lost 3 bases, and 4 bases lay between the germline ends. The CDR3 spells CASSPAKETQYF. Here the CDR3 DNA reads TGTGCCAGCTCACCAGCAAAAGAGACCCAGTACTTC.

With regard to this clone: The sample contains more than one DNA sequence encoding this CDR3. The V call is TRBV9, the J call TRBJ2-7, with 8 bases identical to TRBD2. V was pared by 0 bases and J by 2 bases, with 1 base of the junction left unmatched. This CDR3 is built from 14 residues. Per germline, CDR1 SGDLS and CDR2 YYNGEE. The CDR3 protein is CASSVAGGTYEQYF. CDR3 coding DNA: TGTGCCAGCAGCGTAGCGGGGGGGACCTACGAGCAGTACTTC.

In this sample, this clone turned up a few times. The J gene is TRBJ1-6, the V gene TRBV30; 11 bases match TRBD1. Germline CDR1 GTSNPN, CDR2 SVGIG (reference sequence). The CDR3 extends over 15 amino acids. Unmatched junction bases numbered 7, after V lost 4 bases and J lost 8 bases. The CDR3: CAWNFGQGADSPLHF. The DNA for the CDR3 is TGTGCCTGGAACTTCGGACAGGGGGCGGATTCACCCCTCCACTTT.

This chain links TRBV9 with TRBJ2-2; TRBD1 aligns across 10 bases. V was clipped by 3 bases and J by 7 bases; unmatched bases: 6. The V gene's germline CDR1 is SGDLS and CDR2 YYNGEE. The length of the CDR3 is 15 residues. The CDR3 loop reads CASSGGTGASGELFF. CDR3 bases: TGTGCCAGCAGCGGCGGGACAGGGGCTAGCGGGGAGCTGTTTTTT. Combining the CDR3 with reference TRBV9 and TRBJ2-2 gives the whole variable domain DSGVTQTPKHLITATGQRVTLRCSPRSGDLSVYWYQQSLDQGLQFLIQYYNGEERAKGNILERFSAQQFPDLHSELNLSSLELGDSALYFCASSGGTGASGELFFGEGSRLTVL.

This clone was detected once. The chain has TRBV2 and TRBJ1-1; D uncertain. This CDR3 has 12 residues. The germline V gene encodes CDR1 SNHLY and CDR2 FYNNEI. The V end was cut by 6 bases, the J end by 8 bases, with 13 bases between. CDR3 loop: CASRPMGPEAFF. The CDR3, as DNA: TGTGCCAGCAGGCCGATGGGTCCCGAAGCTTTCTTT.

This clone was seen a single time. With a much larger clone just one base away, this may be a read error. The CDR3 sequence is CASSITGGSYNEQFF. CDR3 nucleotides: TGTGCCAGCAGCATAACAGGGGGCTCCTACAATGAGCAGTTCTTC. The chain employs TRBV5-5 and TRBJ2-1, with 8 bases that match TRBD1. Germline V lookup: CDR1 SGHKS, CDR2 YYEKEE (reference sequence). Trimming removed 4 bases from V and 0 bases from J; junction bases left unmatched: 3. This CDR3 has 15 amino acids. Supplemented by reference TRBV5-5 and TRBJ2-1, the full variable domain reads DAGVTQSPTHLIKTRGQQVTLRCSPISGHKSVSWYQQVLGQGPQFIFQYYEKEERGRGNFPDRFSARQFPNYSSELNVNALLLGDSALYLCASSITGGSYNEQFFGPGTRLTVL.

The V and J genes are TRBV10-2 and TRBJ1-1; 8 positions match TRBD1. The CDR3 is made up of 14 amino acids. Germline CDR1 reads WSHSY; CDR2 reads SAAADI. Trimming cost V 5 bases and J 4 bases; bases outside gene matches: 6. The CDR3 here is CASSSTGGTTEAFF. The CDR3, as DNA: TGCGCCAGCAGTTCTACAGGGGGAACCACTGAAGCTTTCTTT.

V is TRBV28 and J is TRBJ2-4; TRBD2 is a possible D gene (6 bases). The V gene's germline CDR1 is MDHEN and CDR2 SYDVKM. Trimming removed 3 bases at V and 2 bases at J, with 14 bases between. This CDR3 region has 16 residues. The CDR3 DNA is TGTGCCAGCAGTTTTGAAGGGGCGGGAACCAAAAACATTCAGTACTTC. Translating gives CASSFEGAGTKNIQYF.

V and J are TRBV19 and TRBJ2-1; TRBD2 matches at 9 bases. CDR1 and CDR2 (germline): LNHDA, SQIVND (reference sequence). The CDR3 runs 14 residues. V trimming: 9 bases; J trimming: 4 bases; junction bases outside the gene matches: 7. As DNA, the CDR3 is TGTGCCAGCACCCTAGCGGGGCTTTACAATGAGCAGTTCTTC. Translating it yields CASTLAGLYNEQFF.

The chain has TRBV5-1 and TRBJ2-7, with TRBD1 identical over 10 bases. The CDR3 extends over 14 amino acids. The V gene end was trimmed by 4 bases and the J gene end by 4 bases; junction bases not matched to a gene: 5. CDR1 is SGHRS, CDR2 YFSETQ, per germline. The CDR3 sequence is CASSPGTGEYEQYF. In DNA, the CDR3 is TGCGCCAGCAGCCCCGGGACAGGGGAGTACGAGCAGTACTTC.

This chain uses TRBV12-5 with TRBJ2-1; D is ambiguous. Germline V CDR1 and CDR2: LGHNT, FRNRAP. Trimming took off 5 bases at V and 4 bases at J, with 9 bases between the two ends. The CDR3 spans 13 residues. The CDR3 sequence is CASGPEYYNEQFF. The CDR3 bases are TGTGCTAGTGGTCCAGAATATTACAATGAGCAGTTCTTC. The full variable domain, rest sourced from reference TRBV12-5 and TRBJ2-1, is DARVTQTPRHKVTEMGQEVTMRCQPILGHNTVFWYRQTMMQGLELLAYFRNRAPLDDSGMPKDRFSAEMPDATLATLKIQPSEPRDSAVYFCASGPEYYNEQFFGPGTRLTVL.

V usage is TRBV10-1 and J usage is TRBJ2-3; a weak D match, TRBD2 (5 bases). Germline V gene sequence: CDR1 WNHNN, CDR2 SYGVQD (reference sequence). The CDR3 loop spans 13 amino acids. V shed 3 bases and J shed 1 base, with 5 bases lying between them. The CDR3 loop is CASSDGGTDTQYF. DNA of the CDR3: TGCGCCAGCAGTGACGGGGGCACAGATACGCAGTATTTT.

The CDR3 loop reads CASSGGTGLPEEQYF. CDR3 DNA: TGTGCCAGCAGCGGTGGAACGGGACTACCAGAAGAGCAGTACTTC. The V call is TRBV9, the J call TRBJ2-7; 7 bases align to TRBD2. J gave up 7 bases and V 3 bases, and 13 bases lay outside the gene matches. Germline V gene lookup returns CDR1 SGDLS and CDR2 YYNGEE. The CDR3 contains 15 residues. The complete variable domain, with remaining parts taken from reference TRBV9 and TRBJ2-7, reads DSGVTQTPKHLITATGQRVTLRCSPRSGDLSVYWYQQSLDQGLQFLIQYYNGEERAKGNILERFSAQQFPDLHSELNLSSLELGDSALYFCASSGGTGLPEEQYFGPGTRLTVT.

In DNA form, the CDR3 reads TGTGCCAGCAGGATAAGGGGGGATAGCGGGGAGACGGATACGCAGTATTTT. Translating gives CASRIRGDSGETDTQYF. The chain uses TRBV21-1 and TRBJ2-3; the table's TRBD2 call for D was not verified on the DNA. TRBV21-1 is a pseudogene segment. The length of the CDR3 is 17 residues.

This chain uses TRBV5-6 with TRBJ2-7; D is unresolved. The length of the CDR3 is 12 residues. The germline gives CDR1 SGHDT, CDR2 YYEEEE. The V end lost 2 bases, the J end lost 3 bases, and 6 bases lay between the germline ends. The CDR3 here is CASSFGDYEQYF. In DNA, the CDR3 is TGTGCCAGCAGCTTCGGTGACTACGAGCAGTACTTC.

The rearrangement links TRBV5-1 to TRBJ1-4; no definite D call. Trimming removed 0 bases from V and 0 bases from J, with 6 bases in between. Germline V gives CDR1 SGHRS, CDR2 YFSETQ. The CDR3 runs to 15 residues. CDR3: CASSLVGSTNEKLFF. DNA of the CDR3: TGCGCCAGCAGCTTGGTGGGGTCAACTAATGAAAAACTGTTTTTT. The entire variable domain, with the rest obtained from reference TRBV5-1 and TRBJ1-4, is as follows: KAGVTQTPRYLIKTRGQQVTLSCSPISGHRSVSWYQQTPGQGLQFLFEYFSETQRNKGNFPGRFSGRQFSNSRSEMNVSTLELGDSALYLCASSLVGSTNEKLFFGSGTQLSVL.

V usage is TRBV18 and J usage is TRBJ1-2; possible D gene TRBD1, 6 bases. CDR3 length: 14 amino acids. Between the trimmed V and J ends, which lost 2 bases and 8 bases, there was a span of 15 bases. Germline CDR1 is KGHSH and CDR2 is LQKENI. This CDR3 reads CASSPDPGAYGYTF. Written as DNA, the CDR3 is TGTGCCAGCTCACCAGATCCGGGGGCGTACGGCTACACCTTC.

This chain uses TRBV4-1 with TRBJ1-4; TRBD1 might be the D (6 bases). V gave up 3 bases and J gave up 1 base, with 27 bases separating them. The CDR3 sequence is 21 residues long. CDR1 and CDR2 from the germline V gene are MGHRA and YSYEKL. The CDR3 region is CASSHPTQIDRQEVTNEKLFF. The CDR3 DNA is TGCGCCAGCAGCCACCCTACCCAGATTGACAGGCAAGAAGTAACTAATGAAAAACTGTTTTTT.